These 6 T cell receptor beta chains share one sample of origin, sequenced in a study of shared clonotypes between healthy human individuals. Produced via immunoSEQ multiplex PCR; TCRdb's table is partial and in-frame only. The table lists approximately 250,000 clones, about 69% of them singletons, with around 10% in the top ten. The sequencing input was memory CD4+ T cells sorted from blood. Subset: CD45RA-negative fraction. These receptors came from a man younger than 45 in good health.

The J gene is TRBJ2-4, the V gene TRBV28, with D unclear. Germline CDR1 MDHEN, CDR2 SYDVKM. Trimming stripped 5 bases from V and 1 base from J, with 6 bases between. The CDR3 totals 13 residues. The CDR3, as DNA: TGTGCCAGCAGTGAGACCGCCAAAAACATTCAGTACTTC. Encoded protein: CASSETAKNIQYF.

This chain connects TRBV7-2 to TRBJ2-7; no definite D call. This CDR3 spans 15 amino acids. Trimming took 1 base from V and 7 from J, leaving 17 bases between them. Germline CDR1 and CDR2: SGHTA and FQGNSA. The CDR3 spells CASSLEGPGRSEQYF. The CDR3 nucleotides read TGTGCCAGCAGCTTAGAAGGACCGGGTCGGTCTGAGCAGTACTTC. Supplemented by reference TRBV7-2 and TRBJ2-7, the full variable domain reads GAGVSQSPSNKVTEKGKDVELRCDPISGHTALYWYRQSLGQGLEFLIYFQGNSAPDKSGLPSDRFSAERTGGSVSTLTIQRTQQEDSAVYLCASSLEGPGRSEQYFGPGTRLTVT.

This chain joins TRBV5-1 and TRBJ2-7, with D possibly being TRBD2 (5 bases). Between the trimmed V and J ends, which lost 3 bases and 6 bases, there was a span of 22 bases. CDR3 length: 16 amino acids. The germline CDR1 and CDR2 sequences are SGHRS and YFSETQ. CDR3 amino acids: CASSYTDWKTGSEQYF. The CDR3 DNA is TGCGCCAGCAGCTATACGGACTGGAAGACTGGGTCCGAGCAGTACTTC.

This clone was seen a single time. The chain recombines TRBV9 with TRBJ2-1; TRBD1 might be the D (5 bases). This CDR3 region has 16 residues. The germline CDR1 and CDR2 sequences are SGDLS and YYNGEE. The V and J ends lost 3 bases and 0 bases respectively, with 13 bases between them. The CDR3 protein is CASSARGQFSYNEQFF. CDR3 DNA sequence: TGTGCCAGCAGCGCACGAGGACAATTCTCCTACAATGAGCAGTTCTTC.

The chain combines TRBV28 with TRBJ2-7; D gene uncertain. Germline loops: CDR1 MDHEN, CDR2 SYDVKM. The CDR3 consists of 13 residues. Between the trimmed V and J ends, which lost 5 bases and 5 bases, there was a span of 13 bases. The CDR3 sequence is CASSHPIVDEQYF. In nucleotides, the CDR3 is TGTGCCAGCAGTCACCCCATTGTGGACGAGCAGTACTTC.

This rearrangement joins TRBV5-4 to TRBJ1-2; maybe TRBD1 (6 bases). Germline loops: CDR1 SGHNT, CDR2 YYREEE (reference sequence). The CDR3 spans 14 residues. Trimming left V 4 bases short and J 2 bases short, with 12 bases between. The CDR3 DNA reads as TGTGCCAGCAGCCCCGACAGGATGAACTATGGCTACACCTTC. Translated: CASSPDRMNYGYTF.